The following is a T cell receptor (beta chain) sequence with its context. These data belong to a study of blood T cell repertoires in COVID-19. Study-level information: From the United States, Italy and Spain came samples of acute and convalescent COVID-19. PBMCs, B-cell-depleted T cells, or T cells provided the cDNA or gDNA that made up the material.

Germline CDR1 SGHTA, CDR2 FQGNSA. V was pared by 5 bases and J by 0 bases, with 4 bases of the junction left unmatched. The CDR3 runs to 15 residues. Study processing details: From reference gene primer amplification, estimates of nucleated cell counts were derived. TCRdb's copy holds only in-frame clones and misses some; the assay was immunoSEQ multiplex PCR. V and J calls and clone size are as listed in that table; D and trimming were resolved from the DNA. The table records 150,000 to 200,000 clones, approximately 83% of them present only once. The receptor comes from an elderly woman with active or convalescent COVID-19. Sequenced material: peripheral blood. The chain joins TRBV7-2 to TRBJ1-3; 7 nucleotides align to TRBD1. The CDR3 here is CASSLRDSSGNTIYF. Here the CDR3 DNA reads TGTGCCAGCAGCCTCCGGGACAGCTCTGGAAACACCATATATTTT.